Reported below is one T cell receptor (beta chain). This specimen comes from a study of cytomegalovirus exposure and HLA in healthy donors. In the PCR, 60 Vbeta and 13 Jbeta primers were used. TCRdb's copy holds only in-frame clones and misses some; the assay was immunoSEQ multiplex PCR. The sample records 100,000 or so clones, 70% to 80% being singletons. CDR3 size: 15 residues. From germline, CDR1 is MNHEY and CDR2 SVGAGI. The V end lost 6 bases, the J end lost 4 bases, and 18 bases lay between the germline ends. The chain links TRBV6-5 to TRBJ1-2; D is ambiguous. The sequence was obtained from a female donor in good health and CMV-seronegative. Specimen: PBMCs. CDR3 in DNA: TGTGCCAGCAGCCCTACGGGTTCTACCCTCTATGGCTACACCTTC. This codes for CASSPTGSTLYGYTF.